This entry lists 27 T cell receptor beta chains sequenced from one sample in a study of T cell clonotyping in hematopoietic cell transplantation. The data were produced by immunoSEQ multiplex PCR, yet TCRdb's version contains in-frame clones alone and is incomplete. The sample holds over 10,000 clones, around 49% seen once. Input material: peripheral blood mononuclear cells. These TCRs come from a man between 45 and 60 years old in good health. Some clones in this sample may be carry-over from other donors' samples.

The V gene is TRBV5-6, the J gene TRBJ1-5; D perhaps matches TRBD1 (6 bases). Trimming cost V 0 bases and J 6 bases, with 7 bases left between them. The V gene's germline CDR1 is SGHDT and CDR2 YYEEEE. The CDR3 is 13 residues long. CDR3: CASSLARGQPQHF. The DNA for the CDR3 is TGTGCCAGCAGCTTGGCCAGGGGTCAGCCCCAGCATTTT.

This chain joins TRBV6-5 and TRBJ1-1, with D possibly being TRBD1 (5 bases). V was shortened by 2 bases and J by 0 bases, with 7 bases between the two germline ends. The CDR3 extends over 14 amino acids. Germline-derived CDR1 and CDR2 are MNHEY and SVGAGI. In DNA, the CDR3 is TGTGCCAGCAGTTACAAGGGGTTGAACACTGAAGCTTTCTTT. Amino acid sequence: CASSYKGLNTEAFF.

This chain uses TRBV5-6 with TRBJ2-7, with 7 bases matching TRBD1. The CDR3 consists of 14 residues. The germline V gene encodes CDR1 SGHDT and CDR2 YYEEEE. V shed 2 bases and J 1 base; nucleotides not matched to a gene: 3. This CDR3 reads CASSFGTDSYEQYF. Written as DNA, the CDR3 is TGTGCCAGCAGCTTCGGGACAGATTCCTACGAGCAGTACTTC.

The chain uses TRBV30 and TRBJ2-7; 7 nucleotides agree with TRBD1. Per germline, CDR1 GTSNPN and CDR2 SVGIG (reference sequence). CDR3 length: 12 amino acids. V lost 3 bases and J lost 5; bases outside the gene matches: 4. The CDR3 reads CAWSLTGDEQYF. For the CDR3, the DNA is TGTGCCTGGAGCCTAACAGGGGACGAGCAGTACTTC.

In its sample, this clone was seen once. This sequence joins TRBV4-1 and TRBJ1-2; D ambiguous. The V and J ends lost 0 bases and 8 bases respectively, with 13 bases between them. Germline CDR1 is MGHRA and CDR2 is YSYEKL. The CDR3 spans 14 residues. This chain's CDR3 is CASSQDDNSWGYTF. DNA of the CDR3: TGCGCCAGCAGCCAAGACGACAACTCCTGGGGCTACACCTTC.

This clone was observed a few times. V gene TRBV30 combines with J gene TRBJ1-1, with 7 nucleotides matching TRBD1. The length of the CDR3 is 12 residues. With V trimmed by 3 bases and J by 10 bases, 8 bases remained unmatched. In germline, CDR1 is GTSNPN, CDR2 SVGIG (reference sequence). CDR3 sequence: CAWSQGGEGAFF. CDR3 DNA sequence: TGTGCCTGGAGCCAGGGGGGAGAGGGAGCTTTCTTT.

The chain links TRBV7-8 to TRBJ2-7; D is ambiguous. CDR1 is SGHVS, CDR2 FQNEAQ, per germline. V lost 3 bases, J lost 12 bases, and 15 bases lay in between. The CDR3 totals 12 residues. The CDR3 region has the DNA TGTGCCAGCAGCTTGATTAACTCCGGCCGGTACTTC. Its translation: CASSLINSGRYF.

The CDR3 DNA follows: TGTGCCAGCAGCCCTCAACAGGGGGACAATCAGCCCCAGCATTTT. It specifies CASSPQQGDNQPQHF. V is TRBV7-2 and J is TRBJ1-5, with 8 bases matching TRBD1. V was clipped by 5 bases and J by 3 bases; unmatched bases: 6. The CDR3 length is 15 residues. Per the germline V gene, CDR1 is SGHTA and CDR2 is FQGNSA.

The chain joins TRBV30 to TRBJ1-2; D gene ambiguous. The germline V gene has CDR1 GTSNPN and CDR2 SVGIG (reference sequence). Trimming took 3 bases from V and 8 from J, leaving 16 bases between them. The CDR3 length is 13 residues. The CDR3 spells CAWSNTLWAGYTF. The CDR3 DNA reads as TGTGCCTGGAGCAATACACTCTGGGCAGGCTACACCTTC.

The CDR3 spells CASSDSGLAGAGEQFF. In DNA form, the CDR3 reads TGTGCCAGCAGTGATTCCGGACTAGCGGGAGCGGGTGAGCAGTTCTTC. The V call is TRBV6-1, the J call TRBJ2-1, with 13 bases identical to TRBD2. J lost 9 bases, V lost 3 bases, and 8 bases had no gene match. Per the germline V gene, CDR1 is MNHNS and CDR2 is SASEGT. This CDR3 contains 16 residues.

V gene TRBV20-1 combines with J gene TRBJ1-3; D unclear. V was cut by 6 bases and J by 3 bases, with 6 bases left in between. The CDR3 covers 11 residues. CDR1 is DFQATT, CDR2 SNEGSKA, per germline (reference sequence). The CDR3 nucleotides read TGCAGTGCGATTAATGGAAACACCATATATTTT. Translation gives CSAINGNTIYF.

The chain employs TRBV4-3 and TRBJ2-3; D possibly uses TRBD1 or TRBD2 (5 bases each). The CDR3 contains 15 residues. Looked up from germline, CDR1 is LGHNA and CDR2 is YSLEER. The V gene lost 6 bases and the J gene lost 1 base, with 14 bases spanning the gap. CDR3 sequence: CASSKMGERTDTQYF. The CDR3 region has the DNA TGCGCCAGCAGTAAGATGGGGGAGCGCACAGATACGCAGTATTTT.

This clone is deemed medium-sized. The V gene is TRBV10-3, the J gene TRBJ2-4, with D possibly matching TRBD1 (6 bases). Trimming removed 6 bases from V and 7 bases from J, with 16 bases in between. Germline V gene sequence: CDR1 ENHRY, CDR2 SYGVKD. The CDR3 spans 14 residues. The chain's CDR3 is CAISRDTLWNIQYF. The CDR3 nucleotides read TGTGCCATCAGCCGGGACACCCTTTGGAACATTCAGTACTTC.

The chain couples TRBV5-4 to TRBJ2-3; D is unclear. Germline V gene lookup returns CDR1 SGHNT and CDR2 YYREEE (reference sequence). The CDR3 has 17 residues. V was shortened by 1 base and J by 0 bases, with 15 bases between the two germline ends. As DNA, the CDR3 is TGTGCCAGCAGCTTGCCCCCCAGGTTGCATAGCACAGATACGCAGTATTTT. Translating it yields CASSLPPRLHSTDTQYF.

This clone showed up just a few times. The chain carries TRBV19 and TRBJ2-3; D not resolved. Germline values: CDR1 LNHDA, CDR2 SQIVND (reference sequence). The CDR3 runs to 15 residues. With 0 bases removed from V and 4 bases from J, the gap between germline ends came to 11 bases. CDR3 DNA sequence: TGTGCCAGTAGTATAGACCTAGGTGTTTCAGATACGCAGTATTTT. Protein: CASSIDLGVSDTQYF.

This clone was counted only a few times. The DNA for the CDR3 is TGCAGTGCTGAGGGGGGTGAAGCTTTCTTT. Residues: CSAEGGEAFF. The genes are TRBV20-1 and TRBJ1-1, with D possibly being TRBD1 (6 bases). The CDR3 is 10 amino acids. V was cut by 5 bases and J by 7 bases, with 8 bases left in between. Per the germline V gene, CDR1 is DFQATT and CDR2 is SNEGSKA (reference sequence).

The V call is TRBV5-4, the J call TRBJ2-3, with D hard to call. CDR1 and CDR2 (germline): SGHNT, YYREEE (reference sequence). The germline V and J ends were trimmed by 3 bases and 3 bases, with 2 bases remaining between them. This CDR3 contains 11 residues. The CDR3 coding sequence is TGTGCCAGCAGCTCTACAGATACGCAGTATTTT. Protein sequence: CASSSTDTQYF.

This clone turned up a few times. CDR3 amino acids: CSARMGGPQYF. The CDR3 DNA reads TGCAGTGCTAGAATGGGGGGTCCACAGTATTTT. The chain uses TRBV20-1 and TRBJ2-3; D is possibly TRBD2 (6 bases). With 2 bases removed from V and 12 bases from J, the gap between germline ends came to 12 bases. From germline, CDR1 is DFQATT and CDR2 SNEGSKA (reference sequence). The CDR3 totals 11 residues.

This clone was seen only a few times. This chain connects TRBV30 to TRBJ1-1, with D unclear. This CDR3 contains 12 residues. Trimming removed 1 base from V and 2 bases from J, with 5 bases in between. CDR1 is GTSNPN, CDR2 SVGIG, per germline (reference sequence). The chain's CDR3 is CAWSAPNTEAFF. CDR3 coding DNA: TGTGCCTGGAGTGCCCCCAACACTGAAGCTTTCTTT. Complete variable domain (other parts from reference TRBV30 and TRBJ1-1): SQTIHQWPATLVQPVGSPLSLECTVEGTSNPNLYWYRQAAGRGLQLLFYSVGIGQISSEVPQNLSASRPQDRQFILSSKKLLLSDSGFYLCAWSAPNTEAFFGQGTRLTVV.

Regarding this clone: The sample holds other DNA sequences that translate to the same CDR3. V is TRBV6-5 and J is TRBJ1-2, with 10 nucleotides matching TRBD1. This CDR3 has 14 residues. Germline lookup yields CDR1 MNHEY and CDR2 SVGAGI. After removal of 7 bases from V and 5 bases from J, the junction contained 7 bases not matched to a gene. CDR3 residues: CASTRTGGVYGYTF. CDR3 in DNA: TGTGCCAGCACCCGGACAGGGGGAGTTTATGGCTACACCTTC.

The table lists this clone with a few counts. This rearrangement joins TRBV10-3 to TRBJ2-5; no clear D gene. V lost 5 bases, J lost 4 bases, and 17 bases lay in between. Per the germline V gene, CDR1 is ENHRY and CDR2 is SYGVKD. The CDR3 has 15 residues. CDR3 DNA: TGTGCCATCAGTTCGGGCTCCCGGGTAGGAGAGACCCAGTACTTC. Protein product: CAISSGSRVGETQYF.

The chain joins TRBV27 to TRBJ2-3; TRBD1 might be the D (6 bases). Germline V lookup: CDR1 MNHEY, CDR2 SMNVEV (reference sequence). Trimming cost V 6 bases and J 2 bases, with 9 bases left between them. The CDR3 sequence is 13 residues long. CDR3 DNA: TGTGCCAGCAGCAGGGGATCCACAGATACGCAGTATTTT. It yields the protein CASSRGSTDTQYF.

The rearrangement uses TRBV7-2 and TRBJ2-3; D gene ambiguous. Trimming removed 7 bases at V and 1 base at J, with 9 bases between. CDR3 size: 13 residues. Looked up from germline, CDR1 is SGHTA and CDR2 is FQGNSA. The CDR3 bases are TGTGCCAGCACCCCCTTAGGCACAGATACGCAGTATTTT. This codes for CASTPLGTDTQYF.

This clone showed up just a few times. This chain joins TRBV6-1 and TRBJ1-1; no reliable D call. Trimming removed 2 bases from V and 0 bases from J, with 19 bases in between. The CDR3 runs 18 residues. Germline V lookup: CDR1 MNHNS, CDR2 SASEGT. CDR3 nucleotide sequence: TGTGCCAGCAGTGAAAGTAGATTTGGCCTCTCCTTGAACACTGAAGCTTTCTTT. The encoded protein is CASSESRFGLSLNTEAFF.

This clone was seen more than once but under ten times. This sequence joins TRBV28 and TRBJ1-2; D gene uncertain. This CDR3 has 13 amino acids. V was pared by 3 bases and J by 7 bases, with 12 bases between. Per the germline V gene, CDR1 is MDHEN and CDR2 is SYDVKM. The CDR3: CASSFVSVSGYTF. The CDR3 DNA is TGTGCCAGCAGTTTTGTCTCGGTTAGTGGCTACACCTTC.

The genes are TRBV30 and TRBJ1-6; D gene unclear. The CDR3 length is 13 residues. Germline loops: CDR1 GTSNPN, CDR2 SVGIG (reference sequence). Trimming removed 3 bases from V and 7 bases from J, with 10 bases in between. The CDR3 spells CAWRRQPNSPLHF. In DNA, the CDR3 is TGTGCCTGGAGGCGTCAGCCAAATTCACCCCTCCACTTT.

This clone has more than one count but fewer than ten. A much larger clone is a single base away; this may be a read error. V usage is TRBV19 and J usage is TRBJ2-7; the match to TRBD1 covers 7 bases. The CDR3 extends over 15 amino acids. The germline V gene encodes CDR1 LNHDA and CDR2 SQIVND (reference sequence). Trimming cost V 3 bases and J 3 bases; bases outside gene matches: 8. Written as DNA, the CDR3 is TGTGCCAGTAGTATGGGGCCAGGGGGATTCTACGAGCAGTACTTC. It encodes CASSMGPGGFYEQYF.